This is a list of T cell receptor beta chains from one sample in a study of T-cell memory formation after mild COVID-19. TCRdb reanalysed the 5' RACE reads using MiXCR and keeps one entry per CDR3 protein. This sample carries tens of thousands of distinct CDR3 sequences, roughly a quarter of them seen once, and the ten largest clones take roughly 41%. Specimen: PBMCs or a T cell subset sorted from them (not recorded which). These receptors were obtained from a man younger than 30 who had mild COVID-19 (a few samples of this study predate the infection). Cell type and time point are not known. Each CDR3 is given with its conserved first and last residue. The D gene is left open where the match is weak. Rows give clone size only sometimes, using once, few, many, or a class for an expanded clone.

V gene	J gene	clone size	D gene	CDR3 DNA	CDR3 protein
TRBV12-3/TRBV12-4	TRBJ2-3	few	TRBD2	TGTGCCAGCAGGGCCCCGGGACTAGGTGGAGATACGCAGTATTTT	CASRAPGLGGDTQYF
TRBV12-3/TRBV12-4	TRBJ2-5	-	-	TGTGCCAGCAGTCCCTTGACTATTATGGAGACCCAGTACTTC	CASSPLTIMETQYF
TRBV27	TRBJ1-1	-	TRBD1	TGTGCCAGCAGTTTATTGACAGGGGCGGCTTTCTTT	CASSLLTGAAFF
TRBV12-3/TRBV12-4	TRBJ2-2	-	-	TGTGCCAGCAGTCAATCCGGGACCCCAAACACCGGGGAGCTGTTTTTT	CASSQSGTPNTGELFF
TRBV7-9	TRBJ1-3	-	-	TGTGCCAGCACCGTCCCCGGGGGGTCCTCCGGAAACACCATATATTTT	CASTVPGGSSGNTIYF
TRBV5-1	TRBJ2-7	many	-	TGCGCCAGCAGCTTCGCGAGCGGCGAGCAGTACTTC	CASSFASGEQYF
TRBV7-9	TRBJ2-5	-	-	TGTGCCAGCAGCGAAAGGAGCGCCCAAGAGACCCAGTACTTC	CASSERSAQETQYF
TRBV7-2	TRBJ2-1	many	TRBD2	TGTGCCAGCAGGTTGCTAGCGGGGGACAACAATGAGCAGTTCTTC	CASRLLAGDNNEQFF
TRBV7-9	TRBJ2-3	-	TRBD2	TGTGCCAGCAGCTTTTTGGTCGATAACCTAGCGGGGGGTTCAGATACGCAGTATTTT	CASSFLVDNLAGGSDTQYF
TRBV7-3	TRBJ2-1	few	TRBD2	TGTGCCAGCAGCCCGAGCGGGGGGTTCTACAATGAGCAGTTCTTC	CASSPSGGFYNEQFF
TRBV4-2	TRBJ2-2	few	-	TGTGCCAGCAGCCAATGGTTACAGAAAAACACCGGGGAGCTGTTTTTT	CASSQWLQKNTGELFF
TRBV12-3/TRBV12-4	TRBJ2-1	few	-	TGTGCCAGCAGTGCAGCGATTCCGGGTGAGCAGTTCTTC	CASSAAIPGEQFF
TRBV5-4	TRBJ1-5	once	-	TGTGCCACCTCCCAGGGGAATCAGCCCCAGCATTTT	CATSQGNQPQHF
TRBV11-2	TRBJ2-7	once	-	TGTGCCAGCAGCTTAGCTTCGGGGTACCACGACGAGCAGTACTTC	CASSLASGYHDEQYF
TRBV29-1	TRBJ2-3	few	-	TGCAGCGTTGAGATCGGATACACAGATACGCAGTATTTT	CSVEIGYTDTQYF
TRBV9	TRBJ2-4	-	TRBD1	TGTGCCAGCAGCCTCGGGGACAGGGGGTTTAACATTCAGTACTTC	CASSLGDRGFNIQYF
TRBV7-9	TRBJ2-3	few	TRBD1	TGTGCCAGCAGACGGACAGGGGGCAACACAGATACGCAGTATTTT	CASRRTGGNTDTQYF
TRBV11-3	TRBJ2-1	-	-	TGTGCCAGCAGCTTAGAGAATTACAATGAGCAGTTCTTC	CASSLENYNEQFF
TRBV9	TRBJ2-3	-	TRBD2	TGTGCCAGCACCCGGGGGGAAAGCACAGATACGCAGTATTTT	CASTRGESTDTQYF